This T cell receptor beta chain stems from a study of cytomegalovirus exposure and HLA in healthy donors (dated by TCRdb to 2016 to 2017). Context from the whole study: An earlier analysis of a few hundred of the donors reported roughly 300 Gb of sequence data and 95 million to 120 million unique TCR beta sequences obtained from about 179 million T cells. HLA typing included class I and class II loci at four-digit resolution. The number of donors typed differed by locus, with roughly 620-630 for A, B, C, DRB1 and DQB1, more than 500 for DQA1, over 600 for DPA1, and approximately 470 for DPB1. Roughly five DR-DQ haplotypes were handled as single units for association and clustering because linkage in the cohort was strong. About 320 gigabases of sequencing data and 80 million or so unique TCR sequences were included in an early release covering about 700 HLA-typed donors. To decide whether each TCR beta V gene segment behaved as functional or pseudogenic, an earlier analysis of some 600 of the donors relied on high-throughput TCR beta sequencing. In a later analysis, previously published TCR beta repertoires from about 640 donors were re-analyzed and high-resolution HLA genotyping was added so that TCR occurrence patterns could be studied. To predict cytomegalovirus infection status, the study brought together high-throughput TCR immunosequencing, statistical association of individual TCRs with disease status, and machine learning. Donor age, sex, ethnicity and CMV serostatus were collected together with the repertoire data. A later genetic analysis used genome-wide SNP genotypes for about 55% of the 666 donors, treating that subset as a discovery cohort. Of the 398 genotyped donors, approximately 80% fell in the genetic ancestry cluster associated with self-reported Caucasian donors. Every discovery cohort repertoire had been produced on one sequencing platform. The later analysis used no new phenotypic data to find candidate immune exposures, relying instead on TCR beta sequences and their occurrence across donors. The aim of the study was to test whether cataloging public T cell receptors could identify signatures of past pathogen exposure. Across about 370 genotyped donors of the cohort, an average of about 240,000 unique TCR beta nucleotide sequences per donor were sequenced, and around 19% of those sequences were non-productive. Using immunosequencing, the study profiled T cell repertoires from fewer than 700 subjects and related those repertoires to cytomegalovirus serostatus. Along with the approximately 700-subject first cohort, a separate validation cohort of over 90 different subjects was used.

CDR1 and CDR2, looked up from the germline V gene, are MGHRA and YSYEKL. The CDR3 holds 15 amino acids from the cysteine to the phenylalanine. CDR3 DNA is the only sequence kept; it has 45 bases, read in frame from the first base. V sheds 1 base and J sheds 3 bases, leaving 10 bases between their ends. Comment on this clone: Its specific antigen is unknown. Qualities for individual bases were not recorded, and no much larger clone is one base off.

The cohort was made up of approximately 670 healthy bone marrow donors. Cohort members were all nominally healthy when sampled, although unrecorded immune exposures were likely present. The donor was CMV seronegative and was included in the group of around 320 seronegative cohort members. A peripheral blood sample was collected from each donor, and TCR beta sequencing was performed on peripheral blood mononuclear cells. Genomic DNA extraction from the blood cell samples was performed with the Qiagen DNeasy Blood Extraction Kit. Libraries were made using the immunoSEQ multiplex PCR assay. The multiplex PCR relied on a mix of 60 forward primers for TCR Vbeta segments and 13 reverse primers for TCR Jbeta segments. The CDR3 region of rearranged TCR beta genes was amplified from genomic DNA by a multiplex PCR assay. The Illumina HiSeq System was used to sequence the amplified TCR beta libraries as 87-base-pair reads. In the source study's methods: Across the roughly 700 repertoires, a later analysis counted roughly 84 million unique TCR beta chains, roughly 11 million of which were shared by at least two donors. To remove PCR and sequencing errors, raw reads were error-corrected and collapsed into unique sequences using a nearest-neighbor algorithm that merged closely related sequences. To assign V, D and J gene segments, CDR3 sequences were aligned to IMGT reference sequences. Each retained sequence needed at least a six-nucleotide match to both a V gene segment and a J gene segment. A rearrangement counted as productive if the CDR3 had no stop codons and remained in frame with V and J, and every other rearrangement counted as non-productive. CDR3 was defined by IMGT convention, running from the second conserved V-encoded cysteine to the conserved J-encoded phenylalanine. The earlier analysis of 587 of the donors excluded any sequence lacking an unambiguous match to a single V gene segment. In an earlier analysis of about 590 of the donors, a V segment was called functional when productive rearrangements were above 56.7%, and segregating when the standard deviation between donors exceeded 5%. A statistical classification framework was built to diagnose cytomegalovirus status from the catalog of TCR beta chain sequences. A later analysis assigned V and J genes by comparing TCR nucleotide sequences with IMGT/GENE-DB human TR gene sequences. In a later analysis, CDR3 sequences and most-parsimonious VDJ recombination scenarios were assigned using the TCRdist pipeline. In a later analysis, each TCR beta chain was defined by its CDR3 amino acid sequence together with its V-gene family, and reads without a unique V-gene family were excluded. In a later analysis, nearly 600 highly shared, low-generation-probability nucleotide sequences were removed to address suspected cross-contamination and a sequencing artifact. In a later analysis, a clonal expansion index for each public chain was calculated from normalized within-repertoire ranks of inferred template counts. A later analysis computed generation probabilities with a VDJ recombination model fitted to out-of-frame rearrangements, and checked the results against IGoR. A later analysis scored TCR-TCR, TCR-HLA and TCR-CMV co-occurrence with hypergeometric tests, applying a repertoire-size bias correction to TCR pairs. To estimate false discovery rates, a later analysis permuted the HLA or CMV assignments 20 times. In a later analysis, co-occurring TCRs were grouped with DBSCAN, and TCRdist sequence similarity was added when clustering was performed within HLA-allele-positive subsets. Repertoires with fewer than 30,000 or more than 120,000 public chains, plus five repertoires with anomalous nucleotide sharing, were excluded from co-occurrence clustering. The clones in this table, taken by TCRdb from immuneACCESS, are in-frame only. Not every clone is retained; where verified, under half of the shortfall comes from an unresolved V gene, and the cause of the rest is unknown. V and J calls and clone size are those listed in that table; D and trimming were worked out from the DNA. In all, the sample holds 150,000 to 160,000 clones, and about 83% of those were seen once. About 4% of the sample is taken by the ten largest.

Results the study describes overall, beyond this receptor: Across donors, most TCR sequences were observed very rarely, whereas some public TCRs were present in many individuals. Correlated functional status among segregating V segments might be attributable to linkage disequilibrium, but an unknown experimental factor could not be ruled out. In the study, around 150 TCR beta chains were listed as associated with cytomegalovirus. This cohort had only TCR beta chains sequenced, and the lack of alpha or paired-chain data limited which features could be detected. According to the authors, the approach could potentially be generalized to other disease states and immunological phenotypes. The classifier was reported to diagnose cytomegalovirus status with high specificity and sensitivity in both the original cohort and the validation cohort. In a later genetic analysis, a missense DCLRE1C variant was associated with V-gene and J-gene trimming of TCR beta chains, and the association was replicated in an independent cohort. According to a later analysis, parvovirus B19, influenza, CMV and Epstein-Barr virus appeared linked to several top co-occurrence clusters. Because HLA typing was missing for some donors at each locus, association tests included only the typed subset. For the cohort, immune exposure information was limited to CMV serostatus. A later analysis found that HLA-associated TCR beta chains were more clonally expanded and had lower generation probabilities than equally common non-associated chains. Presence/absence analyses assumed roughly uniform sequencing depth across donors, an assumption that may not hold. Because the 87-base-pair reads could not distinguish some IMGT-functional V segments, including TRBV6-2 and TRBV6-3, those segments were excluded. A further reported finding was that TCR beta sequences accurately predicted the HLA-A and HLA-B alleles for most subjects in the first cohort. A cluster of highly shared sequence variants was judged likely to be a technical artifact of the sequencing pipeline. A few of the identified cytomegalovirus-associated TCR beta chains were confirmed in vitro to be specific for cytomegalovirus antigens. Approximately 16 rarely observed V segments, including chromosome 9 orphons, were excluded from the earlier analysis of approximately 500 of the donors because counts were too low. In a later analysis, TCR association rates were found to vary across HLA loci, with the most associated TCRs seen for DRB1 alleles and the fewest for HLA-C alleles. Most CMV-associated TCR beta chains appeared to be HLA-restricted in a later analysis, and the HLA associations seemed to be driven largely by CMV exposure. An earlier analysis of around 600 of the donors showed that most TCR beta V segments appeared in productive rearrangements either about 87% or about 30% of the time, which broadly matched IMGT annotations. A later analysis associated roughly 17,000 TCR beta sequences with specific HLA alleles at a false discovery rate of 0.05. According to a later genetic analysis, donors in an Asian-associated ancestry cluster had fewer N-insertions in productive TCRs than the roughly 670-donor mean. When HLA alleles, especially DR and DQ, strongly co-occurred, TCR associations were difficult to assign to individual alleles.

Input material: PBMCs. The receptor chain draws on TRBV4-1 and TRBJ1-5, with the D segment identity uncertain. This receptor was identified in a woman between 35 and 50 years old in good health and CMV-seronegative. The base sequence is TGCGCCAGCAGCCAAGGTGAGGGATCCAATCAGCCCCAGCATTTT. Its protein product is CASSQGEGSNQPQHF.